These T cell receptor beta chains were read from a single sample in a study of cytotoxic CD8 clonotypes in ibrutinib-treated CLL. TCRdb's table, derived via immunoSEQ multiplex PCR, lists solely in-frame clones and lacks some. Of approximately 150,000 clones in the sample, 77% were seen once. The input for sequencing was PBMCs, taken after 12 months of ibrutinib treatment. The receptors stem from a human donor with chronic lymphocytic leukemia. Both conserved end residues are part of each CDR3. A D gene is named only where the DNA matches it firmly. Size is omitted from some rows. Given values are once, few, many or a class for expanded clones.

J: TRBJ1-4
size: -
D: -
V: TRBV27
DNA: TGTGCCAGCAGCCGGCCAGGCGTTAATGAAAAACTGTTTTTT
CDR3: CASSRPGVNEKLFF

J: TRBJ2-5
size: -
D: -
V: TRBV29-1
DNA: TGCAGCGTTGAAGATTCACCTAAAGAGACCCAGTACTTC
CDR3: CSVEDSPKETQYF

J: TRBJ2-7
size: -
D: TRBD1
V: TRBV4-3
DNA: TGCGCCAGCAGCCAAGAGACCGGGACAGGACCTCCCGAGCAGTACTTC
CDR3: CASSQETGTGPPEQYF

J: TRBJ2-1
size: -
D: -
V: TRBV4-1
DNA: TGCGCCAGCAGCCAAGATACGGGAGTTGAGCAGTTCTTC
CDR3: CASSQDTGVEQFF

J: TRBJ2-3
size: -
D: -
V: TRBV9
DNA: TGTGCCAGCAGCGTAGGGATAGGGGCCACAGATACGCAGTATTTT
CDR3: CASSVGIGATDTQYF

J: TRBJ2-1
size: -
D: -
V: TRBV7-2
DNA: TGTGCCAGCAGCTCCCTAGTGGAGATGGGATACAATGAGCAGTTCTTC
CDR3: CASSSLVEMGYNEQFF

J: TRBJ1-5
size: -
D: -
V: TRBV6-5
DNA: TGTGCCAGCAACTCCGTGGTAACTGATCAGCCCCAGCATTTT
CDR3: CASNSVVTDQPQHF

J: TRBJ2-1
size: -
D: TRBD2
V: TRBV2
DNA: TGTGCCAGCAGTGCTCGAGCGGGAGACACCTTCCACCATGAGCAGTTCTTC
CDR3: CASSARAGDTFHHEQFF

J: TRBJ1-4
size: -
D: -
V: TRBV4-3
DNA: TGCGCCAGCAGCCAAGACTATCTAGGGGGGACTAATGAAAAACTGTTTTTT
CDR3: CASSQDYLGGTNEKLFF

J: TRBJ2-1
size: once
D: TRBD2
V: TRBV10-3
DNA: TGTGCCATCAGTGAATCTCTAGCGGGAGGGGCAGATGAGCAGTTCTTC
CDR3: CAISESLAGGADEQFF

J: TRBJ2-1
size: -
D: TRBD2
V: TRBV4-2
DNA: TGTGCCAGCAGCCAAGATCCGGGGACTAGCGGGAGATCGGAGCAGTTCTTC
CDR3: CASSQDPGTSGRSEQFF

J: TRBJ2-1
size: -
D: TRBD2
V: TRBV5-1
DNA: TGCGCCAGCAGCCCGACTAGCGGCTCCTACAATGAGCAGTTCTTC
CDR3: CASSPTSGSYNEQFF

J: TRBJ2-2
size: many
D: -
V: TRBV5-4
DNA: TGTGCCAGCAGCTTAGTTGGGAGCACCGGGGAGCTGTTTTTT
CDR3: CASSLVGSTGELFF

J: TRBJ1-5
size: -
D: -
V: TRBV6-5
DNA: TGTGCCAGCAGTGAGTGGACAGGCAATCAGCCCCAGCATTTT
CDR3: CASSEWTGNQPQHF

J: TRBJ1-1
size: -
D: TRBD1
V: TRBV6-5
DNA: TGTGCCAGCAGATACTCGTGGGACAGGGCTGGCACTGAAGCTTTCTTT
CDR3: CASRYSWDRAGTEAFF

J: TRBJ1-2
size: -
D: -
V: TRBV29-1
DNA: TGCAGCGTGATCTTAAGTGGTGGCTACACCTTC
CDR3: CSVILSGGYTF

J: TRBJ2-7
size: -
D: TRBD2
V: TRBV5-6
DNA: TGTGCCAGCAGCAGATTGAGCGGGAGCGGCTACGAGCAGTACTTC
CDR3: CASSRLSGSGYEQYF

J: TRBJ2-1
size: -
D: TRBD2
V: TRBV13
DNA: TGTGCCAGCAGCTCGGGACTAGCGGGTAATGAGCAGTTCTTC
CDR3: CASSSGLAGNEQFF

J: TRBJ2-7
size: -
D: TRBD2
V: TRBV6-5
DNA: TGTGCCAGCAGTCTAGCGGGGGTTTACGAGCAGTACTTC
CDR3: CASSLAGVYEQYF

J: TRBJ1-6
size: -
D: -
V: TRBV18
DNA: TGTGCCAGCTCACCACCAGGGGAAGGCTCACCCCTCCACTTT
CDR3: CASSPPGEGSPLHF

J: TRBJ1-4
size: -
D: -
V: TRBV19
DNA: TGTGCCAGTAGTTGGGCCGGTAATGAAAAACTGTTTTTT
CDR3: CASSWAGNEKLFF

J: TRBJ2-2
size: -
D: -
V: TRBV15
DNA: TGTGCCACCAGCATTTCCCGCCGTTGGGGGACCACCGGGGAGCTGTTTTTT
CDR3: CATSISRRWGTTGELFF

J: TRBJ1-2
size: -
D: TRBD1
V: TRBV19
DNA: TGTGCCAGTAGGCCGGGACAGGGGCGCAACTATGGCTACACCTTC
CDR3: CASRPGQGRNYGYTF

J: TRBJ2-7
size: -
D: TRBD1
V: TRBV7-2
DNA: TGTGCCAGCAGCTTAGCTGGACAGGGAACCTACGAGCAGTACTTC
CDR3: CASSLAGQGTYEQYF

J: TRBJ2-7
size: -
D: TRBD2
V: TRBV7-9
DNA: TGTGCCAGCAGCTCAGGACTAGCGGGAGTACTGACTGGGTACGAGCAGTACTTC
CDR3: CASSSGLAGVLTGYEQYF

J: TRBJ1-5
size: -
D: -
V: TRBV2
DNA: TGTGCCAGCAGTGAATTTGCCGGTCCTTATAGCAATCAGCCCCAGCATTTT
CDR3: CASSEFAGPYSNQPQHF

J: TRBJ2-5
size: -
D: TRBD2
V: TRBV7-2
DNA: TGTGCCAGCAGCTTAGTCCCGTCGGGAGGGGAGACCCAGTACTTC
CDR3: CASSLVPSGGETQYF

J: TRBJ2-3
size: -
D: TRBD2
V: TRBV5-1
DNA: TGCGCCAGCAGCTCCTCCGGGACTAGCGGGGTAGATACGCAGTATTTT
CDR3: CASSSSGTSGVDTQYF

J: TRBJ2-5
size: -
D: -
V: TRBV14
DNA: TGTGCCAGCAGCACAACGGGCTCTAGAAAGGCCCAGTACTTC
CDR3: CASSTTGSRKAQYF

J: TRBJ2-1
size: -
D: -
V: TRBV5-6
DNA: TGTGCCAGCAGCTCGCCCGGGTTTCCCCCTAATGAGCAGTTCTTC
CDR3: CASSSPGFPPNEQFF

J: TRBJ2-7
size: -
D: -
V: TRBV5-6
DNA: TGTGCCAGCAGCTCGGCGGGTGGGGTTTTTGACTACGAGCAGTACTTC
CDR3: CASSSAGGVFDYEQYF

J: TRBJ2-5
size: -
D: TRBD2
V: TRBV28
DNA: TGTGCCAGCAGGCAGGTGGCTAGCGGGGGGAGGCAGCAGTACTTC
CDR3: CASRQVASGGRQQYF

J: TRBJ1-1
size: -
D: -
V: TRBV10-3
DNA: TGTGCCATCAGTGACAGGGATACTGAAGCTTTCTTT
CDR3: CAISDRDTEAFF

J: TRBJ2-3
size: -
D: TRBD2
V: TRBV4-2
DNA: TGTGCCAGCAGCCAAGATTCTAGCGGGAGGGCCGGTCGGTTCCAGACAGATACGCAGTATTTT
CDR3: CASSQDSSGRAGRFQTDTQYF

J: TRBJ2-1
size: -
D: -
V: TRBV6-1
DNA: TGTGCCACCTTTTTGTTGAACCGGGGCGATGAGCAGTTCTTC
CDR3: CATFLLNRGDEQFF

J: TRBJ1-2
size: -
D: -
V: TRBV6-5
DNA: TGTGCCAGCAGCCCCGACAGACTCTATGGCTACACCTTC
CDR3: CASSPDRLYGYTF

J: TRBJ1-2
size: -
D: TRBD1
V: TRBV6-5
DNA: TGTGCCAGCAGTTCGGTAGGGGGCGTCGGGAATGGCTACACCTTC
CDR3: CASSSVGGVGNGYTF

J: TRBJ2-1
size: once
D: -
V: TRBV27
DNA: TGTGCCAGCAGTTTATGGTCAGGCCTGACCTACAATGAGCAGTTCTTC
CDR3: CASSLWSGLTYNEQFF

J: TRBJ2-2
size: -
D: -
V: TRBV27
DNA: TGTGCCAGCAGTTTAGAGGCCCTACAGGGGACTACCGGGGAGCTGTTTTTT
CDR3: CASSLEALQGTTGELFF

J: TRBJ2-7
size: -
D: -
V: TRBV15
DNA: TGTGCCACCAGCAGAGACAGGGGCAACTACGAGCAGTACTTC
CDR3: CATSRDRGNYEQYF

J: TRBJ1-2
size: once
D: -
V: TRBV6-1
DNA: TGTGCCAGCAGTGAAGGTGGGGGGGGCTATGGCTACACCTTC
CDR3: CASSEGGGGYGYTF

J: TRBJ2-5
size: -
D: -
V: TRBV4-2
DNA: TGTGCCAGCAGCCAGAACACAGGGCCCCAAGAGACCCAGTACTTC
CDR3: CASSQNTGPQETQYF

J: TRBJ2-5
size: -
D: TRBD1
V: TRBV18
DNA: TGTGCCAGCTCTCCTTCAGGGGGTGGAGAGACCCAGTACTTC
CDR3: CASSPSGGGETQYF

J: TRBJ2-2
size: once
D: -
V: TRBV7-6
DNA: TGTGCCAGCAGCCACTTGCAGTTCGGGGAGCTGTTTTTT
CDR3: CASSHLQFGELFF

J: TRBJ2-7
size: few
D: TRBD2
V: TRBV11-3
DNA: TGTGCCAGCAGCTCCGGGACTAGCGCCCTGCAGTACTTC
CDR3: CASSSGTSALQYF

J: TRBJ2-1
size: -
D: TRBD1
V: TRBV7-6
DNA: TGTGCCAGTGGACAGGGCTCCTACAATGAGCAGTTCTTC
CDR3: CASGQGSYNEQFF

J: TRBJ1-1
size: -
D: -
V: TRBV5-1
DNA: TGCGCCAGCAACAGTCTATTTCTGAACACTGAAGCTTTCTTT
CDR3: CASNSLFLNTEAFF

J: TRBJ1-1
size: -
D: TRBD1
V: TRBV27
DNA: TGTGCCAGCAGTGTGACAGGGGCGGCTGAAGCTTTCTTT
CDR3: CASSVTGAAEAFF

J: TRBJ1-5
size: -
D: -
V: TRBV18
DNA: TGTGCCAGCTCACCCTACGTGAGGGGGTCTCAGCCCCAGCATTTT
CDR3: CASSPYVRGSQPQHF

J: TRBJ1-4
size: -
D: -
V: TRBV29-1
DNA: TGCAGCGTTGAAGGTGATATCCCGAAACTGTTTTTT
CDR3: CSVEGDIPKLFF

J: TRBJ1-1
size: few
D: TRBD1
V: TRBV19
DNA: TGTGCCAGTAGTCTGGGACAGGGAGTATACACTGAAGCTTTCTTT
CDR3: CASSLGQGVYTEAFF

J: TRBJ2-7
size: -
D: -
V: TRBV11-2
DNA: TGTGCCAGCAGCTTAGGAGGTTCTGGGGCCTACGAGCAGTACTTC
CDR3: CASSLGGSGAYEQYF

J: TRBJ2-2
size: -
D: -
V: TRBV18
DNA: TGTGCCAGCTCACTTTTTTCGGGGGCGAACACCGGGGAGCTGTTTTTT
CDR3: CASSLFSGANTGELFF

J: TRBJ2-3
size: -
D: -
V: TRBV20-1
DNA: TGCAGCCCGTTCACAGATACGCAGTATTTT
CDR3: CSPFTDTQYF

J: TRBJ2-7
size: -
D: TRBD2
V: TRBV27
DNA: TGTGCCAGCAGTCCCCGCGGGACTAGCGGGAGTCGGGGGTACGAGCAGTACTTC
CDR3: CASSPRGTSGSRGYEQYF

J: TRBJ2-7
size: -
D: TRBD2
V: TRBV5-1
DNA: TGCGCCAGCAGCTTGGTGGGGGAGACTAGCAACCGCTACGAGCAGTACTTC
CDR3: CASSLVGETSNRYEQYF

J: TRBJ1-2
size: -
D: TRBD1
V: TRBV7-9
DNA: TGTGCCAGCAGCTCCCGGCCCCCAGGGGGGAACTATGGCTACACCTTC
CDR3: CASSSRPPGGNYGYTF